This entry concerns a single T cell receptor (beta chain). Its antigen is undetermined. TCRdb used MiXCR to reprocess the 5' RACE reads, holding one entry per CDR3 protein. The sample includes fewer than 500,000 distinct CDR3 sequences, roughly 23% of them seen just once. CDR1 LGHDT and CDR2 YNNKEL come from the germline V gene (reference sequence). CDR3 size: 17 residues. The J segment lost 7 bases and the V segment lost 0 bases, leaving 8 bases of the junction unmatched. The entry originates in a study of T-cell memory formation after mild COVID-19. Study-wide points: Detection of some responders pre-infection suggested pre-existing cross-reactive memory T cells participated. Still unconfirmed is whether the second-wave clones peaking on day 37 recognized SARS-CoV-2.

The receptor comes from an adult woman who had mild COVID-19 (a few samples of this study predate the infection). Cell type and time point are not known. Sequenced material: PBMCs or a T cell subset sorted from them (not recorded which). The chain links TRBV3-1 to TRBJ2-7, with 14 bases identical to TRBD2. The CDR3 DNA follows: TGTGCCAGCAGCCAAGAAGGGGGACTAGCGGGAGCTAAAGAGCAGTACTTC. Its translation is CASSQEGGLAGAKEQYF.